Listed below are T cell receptor beta chains from one sample, sequenced in a study of response to subunit inactivated influenza vaccine. TCRdb recomputed calls from the RT-PCR reads with MiXCR, one row per CDR3 protein. The table has hundreds of thousands of distinct CDR3 sequences, approximately 12% seen once. The sample consisted of PBMCs from blood, taken on the day of vaccination. These receptors were obtained from a man aged 50-59 years who received an inactivated influenza vaccine. Both conserved end residues are part of each CDR3. The order of the fields is D gene, J gene, V gene, clone size, CDR3 protein, CDR3 DNA. The D gene is left open where the match is weak. Clone size is stated in some rows and not others, as once, few, many or a class when expanded.

- TRBJ2-5 TRBV7-2 - CASSFRGLAGTETQYF TGTGCCAGCAGCTTCAGGGGGCTAGCGGGAACAGAGACCCAGTACTTC
- TRBJ1-4 TRBV7-9 - CASSVGEKLFF TGTGCCAGCAGCGTAGGAGAAAAACTGTTTTTT
TRBD2 TRBJ2-3 TRBV28 few CASSFLLAGVRADTQYF TGTGCCAGCAGTTTTTTACTAGCGGGAGTAAGGGCAGATACGCAGTATTTT
- TRBJ1-5 TRBV27 few CASSFSTGGNQPQHF TGTGCCAGCAGTTTTTCGACAGGTGGCAATCAGCCCCAGCATTTT
TRBD1 TRBJ2-2 TRBV30 few CAYDRGPVNTGELFF TGTGCTTATGACAGGGGGCCCGTAAACACCGGGGAGCTGTTTTTT
- TRBJ1-1 TRBV10-3 many CAISESTGNTEAFF TGTGCCATCAGTGAGTCGACAGGGAACACTGAAGCTTTCTTT
- TRBJ2-6 TRBV7-8 few CASSFVARMHSGANVLTF TGTGCCAGCAGCTTCGTGGCGCGGATGCACTCTGGGGCCAACGTCCTGACTTTC
- TRBJ2-1 TRBV7-9 many CASSLLTSSYNEQFF TGTGCCAGCAGCTTATTGACTAGTTCTTACAATGAGCAGTTCTTC
TRBD2 TRBJ2-5 TRBV20-1 - CSARVAGVETQYF TGCAGTGCTAGAGTTGCGGGAGTAGAGACCCAGTACTTC
TRBD2 TRBJ2-1 TRBV4-2 - CASCQVAGLGTVAEQFF TGTGCCAGCTGCCAAGTTGCAGGACTAGGGACCGTTGCTGAGCAGTTCTTC
TRBD2 TRBJ2-5 TRBV20-1 many CSARDGSGTIALQETQYF TGCAGTGCTAGAGATGGATCCGGGACTATAGCCCTCCAAGAGACCCAGTACTTC
- TRBJ2-5 TRBV29-1 many CSVRPGGQSQTQYF TGCAGCGTTCGCCCCGGAGGACAGTCGCAGACCCAGTACTTC
TRBD2 TRBJ2-1 TRBV4-3 few CASSRNLAGGVYNEQFF TGCGCCAGCAGCCGGAACTTAGCGGGGGGGGTTTACAATGAGCAGTTCTTC
- TRBJ2-7 TRBV4-2 - CASSHLFVGKTSYEQYF TGTGCCAGCAGCCACCTATTTGTGGGGAAGACCTCCTACGAGCAGTACTTC
- TRBJ2-2 TRBV24-1 few CATSEHGGRELFF TGTGCCACCAGTGAACACGGGGGCCGGGAGCTGTTTTTT
- TRBJ2-4 TRBV29-1 few CSVALGAKNIQYF TGCAGCGTTGCCCTGGGAGCCAAAAACATTCAGTACTTC
TRBD1 TRBJ1-2 TRBV19 few CASSIPGTGPTDGYTF TGTGCCAGTAGTATTCCCGGGACAGGGCCTACGGATGGCTACACCTTC
TRBD1 TRBJ1-1 TRBV12-3/TRBV12-4 few CASSSDRGAFF TGTGCCAGCAGCTCGGACAGGGGGGCTTTCTTT
- TRBJ2-7 TRBV20-1 few CSALKQDFSYEQYF TGCAGTGCTCTGAAACAGGACTTCTCCTACGAGCAGTACTTC
TRBD2 TRBJ2-6 TRBV11-2 - CASSPQSLVAGGPPGANVLTF TGTGCCAGCAGCCCCCAATCCCTGGTAGCGGGAGGCCCACCTGGGGCCAACGTCCTGACTTTC
- TRBJ2-1 TRBV20-1 - CSALRDNRDHNEQFF TGCAGTGCACTTCGGGATAACCGGGATCACAATGAGCAGTTCTTC
- TRBJ2-5 TRBV5-1 once CASSLEGTTGKTQYF TGCGCCAGCAGCTTAGAAGGGACAACCGGGAAGACCCAGTACTTC
TRBD1 TRBJ2-5 TRBV5-1 few CASSFGTGQETQYF TGCGCCAGCAGCTTCGGGACAGGACAAGAGACCCAGTACTTC
TRBD2 TRBJ2-7 TRBV2 few CASSERGGPTYEQYF TGTGCCAGCAGTGAACGCGGGGGGCCCACCTACGAGCAGTACTTC
TRBD1 TRBJ1-4 TRBV4-3 - CASSQDWTGANEKLFF TGCGCCAGCAGCCAAGATTGGACAGGGGCTAATGAAAAACTGTTTTTT
- TRBJ1-4 TRBV27 few CASSPGWTNEKLFF TGTGCCAGCAGTCCCGGGTGGACTAATGAAAAACTGTTTTTT
- TRBJ2-2 TRBV20-1 few CSARDLGESYATGELFF TGCAGTGCTAGAGATCTAGGGGAGTCGTATGCCACCGGGGAGCTGTTTTTT
TRBD2 TRBJ2-7 TRBV11-2 few CASSFSGRGNEQYF TGTGCCAGCAGCTTTAGCGGGAGAGGGAACGAGCAGTACTTC
- TRBJ2-7 TRBV25-1 few CASSEWASSYEQYF TGTGCCAGCAGTGAATGGGCGAGCTCCTACGAGCAGTACTTC
TRBD2 TRBJ2-1 TRBV29-1 few CSDRGLAGGNEQFF TGCAGCGACAGAGGACTAGCGGGAGGCAATGAGCAGTTCTTC
- TRBJ2-5 TRBV4-2 few CASSRQAGETQYF TGTGCCAGCAGCCGCCAGGCGGGAGAGACCCAGTACTTC
TRBD1 TRBJ2-3 TRBV6-1 - CASSRQGVDTQYF TGTGCCAGCAGCCGACAGGGTGTAGATACGCAGTATTTT
- TRBJ1-2 TRBV24-1 many CATSDSTANYGYTF TGTGCCACCAGTGATTCGACGGCTAACTATGGCTACACCTTC
- TRBJ2-7 TRBV4-1 - CASSQWEYYEQYF TGCGCCAGCAGCCAATGGGAGTACTACGAGCAGTACTTC
TRBD2 TRBJ2-1 TRBV28 many CASSLTRESYNEQFF TGTGCCAGCAGTTTAACGCGGGAGTCCTACAATGAGCAGTTCTTC
- TRBJ2-1 TRBV3-1 - CASSQASIGSYNEQFF TGTGCCAGCAGCCAAGCGTCGATTGGGTCCTACAATGAGCAGTTCTTC